This entry lists 22 T cell receptor beta chains sequenced from one sample in a study of T cell responses to AZD1222 COVID-19 vaccine. Sequencing used immunoSEQ multiplex PCR; TCRdb keeps in-frame clones, though not all of them. The sample shows over 65,000 clones, more than 70% of them seen only once. Sequencing was performed on peripheral blood, taken 28 days after the second AZD1222 dose. The source is an adult who received the AZD1222 COVID-19 vaccine.

The V and J genes are TRBV5-6 and TRBJ2-7; D ambiguous. Germline loops: CDR1 SGHDT, CDR2 YYEEEE. CDR3 length equals 12 residues. V lost 4 bases and J 3 bases, leaving 8 bases between the germline ends. The CDR3 bases are TGTGCCAGCAGCGTTCAGCTCTACGAGCAGTACTTC. Translated: CASSVQLYEQYF. The full variable domain, in which reference TRBV5-6 and TRBJ2-7 provide the parts outside the CDR3, is DAGVTQSPTHLIKTRGQQVTLRCSPKSGHDTVSWYQQALGQGPQFIFQYYEEEERQRGNFPDRFSGHQFPNYSSELNVNALLLGDSALYLCASSVQLYEQYFGPGTRLTVT.

V usage is TRBV11-2 and J usage is TRBJ1-2, with D unresolved. Germline V gene lookup returns CDR1 SGHAT and CDR2 FQNNGV. Trimming shortened V by 0 bases and J by 2 bases, and 10 bases separated the two germline ends. This CDR3 has 15 residues. CDR3 DNA sequence: TGTGCCAGCAGCTTAGATAGGCTTCGAAACTATGGCTACACCTTC. Protein product: CASSLDRLRNYGYTF.

The chain couples TRBV19 to TRBJ2-1; a weak D match, TRBD1 (5 bases). Germline-derived CDR1 and CDR2 are LNHDA and SQIVND (reference sequence). The CDR3 totals 15 residues. Trimming left V 6 bases short and J 2 bases short, with 14 bases between. The CDR3 loop reads CASSVTATPYNEQFF. The CDR3 nucleotides are TGTGCCAGTAGCGTGACAGCCACACCCTACAATGAGCAGTTCTTC. Complete variable domain (other parts from reference TRBV19 and TRBJ2-1): DGGITQSPKYLFRKEGQNVTLSCEQNLNHDAMYWYRQDPGQGLRLIYYSQIVNDFQKGDIAEGYSVSREKKESFPLTVTSAQKNPTAFYLCASSVTATPYNEQFFGPGTRLTVL.

The chain couples TRBV28 to TRBJ2-7; TRBD1 might be the D (7 bases). Trimming stripped 1 base from V and 0 bases from J, with 13 bases between. The germline gives CDR1 MDHEN, CDR2 SYDVKM. The CDR3 has 16 residues. The CDR3 protein is CASSLSAGGSSYEQYF. For the CDR3, the DNA is TGTGCCAGCAGTTTATCGGCAGGGGGGAGCTCCTACGAGCAGTACTTC.

In this sample, this clone turned up once. The chain carries TRBV13 and TRBJ1-6; TRBD1 aligns across 8 bases. Per the germline V gene, CDR1 is PRHDT and CDR2 is FYEKMQ (reference sequence). CDR3 length: 24 amino acids. Trimming removed 4 bases from V and 6 bases from J; junction bases left unmatched: 32. DNA of the CDR3: TGTGCCAGCAGCTCGCGTCCGGGGCCGCGGGGACAGGACGAGATGCTGAGCCGTAATTCACCCCTCCACTTT. Its protein is CASSSRPGPRGQDEMLSRNSPLHF.

The genes are TRBV7-4 and TRBJ1-2; maybe TRBD1 (5 bases). V was cut by 3 bases and J by 7 bases, with 12 bases left in between. CDR3 length: 13 residues. In germline, CDR1 is SGHVT, CDR2 SQSDAQ. The CDR3, as DNA: TGTGCCAGCAGCTTTAAGGGGAGGGGTGGCTACACCTTC. Encoded protein: CASSFKGRGGYTF.

In its sample, this clone was seen once. The V and J genes are TRBV10-1 and TRBJ2-1; D may be TRBD2 (6 bases). CDR1 is WNHNN, CDR2 SYGVQD, per germline (reference sequence). This CDR3 region has 15 residues. V lost 6 bases to trimming and J lost 3 bases, with 15 bases between them. CDR3 coding DNA: TGCGCCAGCAGCTGGGGCGGGGAATACTACAATGAGCAGTTCTTC. Its protein product is CASSWGGEYYNEQFF.

This chain links TRBV4-3 with TRBJ1-4; D remains ambiguous. The CDR3 totals 16 residues. V was cut by 0 bases and J by 4 bases, with 12 bases left in between. Germline V gene sequence: CDR1 LGHNA, CDR2 YSLEER. The CDR3 DNA sequence: TGCGCCAGCAGCCAAGATGGGCAGCTCCATAATGAAAAACTGTTTTTT. Translating it yields CASSQDGQLHNEKLFF.

The rearrangement links TRBV15 to TRBJ2-3, with D unresolved. Trimming shortened V by 0 bases and J by 5 bases, and 9 bases separated the two germline ends. The germline gives CDR1 LNHNV, CDR2 YYDKDF (reference sequence). The length of the CDR3 is 14 residues. CDR3 sequence (DNA): TGTGCCACCAGCAGAGATATAAAGAGAGATACGCAGTATTTT. Residues: CATSRDIKRDTQYF.

J is TRBJ2-7 and V is TRBV5-5, with 8 bases lining up with TRBD1. Unmatched junction bases numbered 14, after V lost 2 bases and J lost 4 bases. CDR1 SGHKS and CDR2 YYEKEE come from the germline V gene (reference sequence). The CDR3 covers 17 residues. The CDR3 sequence: CASSFYPTGGGGYEQYV. The CDR3 nucleotides are TGTGCCAGCAGCTTCTACCCCACAGGGGGTGGTGGGTACGAGCAGTACGTC.

The chain employs TRBV18 and TRBJ2-5; no clear D gene. There are 13 residues in the CDR3. The germline V gene has CDR1 KGHSH and CDR2 LQKENI. V was shortened by 1 base and J by 4 bases, with 7 bases between the two germline ends. The CDR3: CASSPRPGETQYF. The CDR3 nucleotides are TGTGCCAGCTCACCACGTCCGGGAGAGACCCAGTACTTC.

The V call is TRBV19, the J call TRBJ2-1; 8 bases align to TRBD1. Unmatched junction bases numbered 11, after V lost 4 bases and J lost 0 bases. The CDR3 totals 18 residues. Germline V CDR1 and CDR2: LNHDA, SQIVND (reference sequence). The CDR3 region is CASSTLPRTGRSYNEQFF. CDR3 in DNA: TGTGCCAGTAGTACCCTCCCCCGGACAGGGCGCTCCTACAATGAGCAGTTCTTC.

The chain links TRBV19 to TRBJ1-5; maybe TRBD1 (5 bases). Germline assignment: CDR1 LNHDA and CDR2 SQIVND (reference sequence). V was pared by 0 bases and J by 3 bases, with 18 bases between. CDR3 length: 18 amino acids. The CDR3 nucleotides read TGTGCCAGTAGTATAGATCGGCCGAGGGACGACGACAATCAGCCCCAGCATTTT. Translated, it gives CASSIDRPRDDDNQPQHF.

V usage is TRBV12-3 or TRBV12-4 and J usage is TRBJ1-5; no definite D call. This CDR3 spans 12 amino acids. V lost 1 base and J lost 9, with 7 bases in between. This CDR3 reads CASSLVGRPQHF. DNA of the CDR3: TGTGCCAGCAGTTTAGTGGGCAGGCCCCAGCATTTT.

The chain recombines TRBV30 with TRBJ1-5; perhaps TRBD1 as D (6 bases). Trimming left V 0 bases short and J 6 bases short, with 12 bases between. The germline gives CDR1 GTSNPN, CDR2 SVGIG (reference sequence). The CDR3 is 14 residues long. CDR3 amino acids: CAWSVGGVVQPQHF. CDR3 sequence (DNA): TGTGCCTGGAGTGTAGGGGGGGTGGTTCAGCCCCAGCATTTT.

The chain carries TRBV28 and TRBJ1-1; D uncertain. The CDR3 loop spans 11 amino acids. V lost 5 bases and J lost 4, with 5 bases in between. CDR1 is MDHEN, CDR2 SYDVKM, per germline. The CDR3 is CASSLITEAFF. The CDR3 nucleotides read TGTGCCAGCAGTCTGATCACTGAAGCTTTCTTT.

Details on this clone: The sample carries other DNA sequences with the same CDR3. The genes are TRBV29-1 and TRBJ1-5; 7 bases fit TRBD1. The CDR3 consists of 13 residues. Germline trimming cut 3 bases from V and 2 bases from J; bases unmatched to any gene: 1. CDR1 and CDR2 from the germline V gene are SQVTM and ANQGSEA. The CDR3 loop reads CSVDQGGNQPQHF. Written as DNA, the CDR3 is TGCAGCGTTGATCAGGGGGGCAATCAGCCCCAGCATTTT.

The chain combines TRBV14 with TRBJ2-1; tentatively, D is TRBD2 (5 bases). CDR1 and CDR2 (germline): SGHDN, FVKESK. V gave up 5 bases and J gave up 7 bases, with 9 bases separating them. The CDR3 contains 12 residues. The CDR3 DNA sequence: TGTGCCAGCAGCGTACGAGGGAATGAGCAGTTCTTC. This sequence encodes CASSVRGNEQFF.

The chain employs TRBV5-6 and TRBJ1-6, with a weak D call TRBD1 (5 bases). V shed 3 bases and J shed 7 bases, with 11 bases lying between them. The germline CDR1 and CDR2 sequences are SGHDT and YYEEEE. The CDR3 extends over 14 amino acids. DNA for the CDR3: TGTGCCAGCAGCTCCGGGACGTGGAATTCACCCCTCCACTTT. As protein: CASSSGTWNSPLHF.

In DNA form, the CDR3 reads TGCGCCAGCAGCCAAGATCGGTTAGCGGCAGTGGATAATTCACCCCTCCACTTT. Residues: CASSQDRLAAVDNSPLHF. The genes are TRBV4-1 and TRBJ1-6; the D is unclear. The length of the CDR3 is 18 residues. Germline V lookup: CDR1 MGHRA, CDR2 YSYEKL. V dropped 0 bases and J dropped 5 bases, with 17 bases sitting between them.

V is TRBV9 and J is TRBJ1-4; 7 bases are shared with TRBD1. The CDR3 contains 15 residues. Germline V CDR1 and CDR2: SGDLS, YYNGEE. J was trimmed by 3 bases and V by 3 bases; bases with no gene match: 5. CDR3 loop: CASSAYRGANEKLFF. The CDR3 DNA reads as TGTGCCAGCAGCGCTTACAGGGGCGCTAATGAAAAACTGTTTTTT.

This rearrangement joins TRBV11-3 to TRBJ2-2; perhaps TRBD1 as D (5 bases). Germline CDR1 reads SGHNT; CDR2 reads YENEEA. V was cut by 2 bases and J by 1 base, with 11 bases left in between. This CDR3 is built from 16 residues. The CDR3: CASSLNDRVNTGELFF. CDR3 sequence (DNA): TGTGCCAGCAGCTTAAACGACAGAGTGAACACCGGGGAGCTGTTTTTT.